Listed here are 8 T cell receptor beta chains from one sample, sequenced in a study of T cell responses to AZD1222 COVID-19 vaccine. Profiling relied on immunoSEQ multiplex PCR, and the TCRdb table lists in-frame clones only, not all of them. The sample has under 200,000 clones, roughly 90% seen once. The material was peripheral blood, obtained 28 days after the second AZD1222 dose. All receptors come from an adult who received the AZD1222 COVID-19 vaccine.

This clone was seen a handful of times. The chain combines TRBV12-5 with TRBJ1-6, with TRBD1 identical over 8 bases. V dropped 5 bases and J dropped 0; count of bases not matched to a gene: 6. The germline CDR1 and CDR2 sequences are LGHNT and FRNRAP. The CDR3 has 17 residues. The CDR3 bases are TGTGCTAGTGGTCCCGGACAGGGAAGCTCCTATAATTCACCCCTCCACTTT. This encodes CASGPGQGSSYNSPLHF. Using reference TRBV12-5 and TRBJ1-6 for the parts outside the CDR3, the full variable domain is DARVTQTPRHKVTEMGQEVTMRCQPILGHNTVFWYRQTMMQGLELLAYFRNRAPLDDSGMPKDRFSAEMPDATLATLKIQPSEPRDSAVYFCASGPGQGSSYNSPLHFGNGTRLTVT.

V and J are TRBV6-5 and TRBJ1-1; D is undetermined. V lost 7 bases to trimming and J lost 7 bases, with 13 bases between them. This CDR3 region has 12 residues. Germline assignment: CDR1 MNHEY and CDR2 SVGAGI. The CDR3, as DNA: TGTGCCAGCATCGAGGACCTCAATGAAGCTTTCTTT. It codes for CASIEDLNEAFF.

The V and J genes are TRBV6-2 or TRBV6-3 and TRBJ2-7, with 8 bases fitting TRBD2. CDR1 MNHEY and CDR2 SVGEGT come from the germline V gene. The CDR3 spans 15 residues. J was trimmed by 6 bases and V by 0 bases; bases with no gene match: 7. This CDR3 is CASSYSSGGLIEQYF. The CDR3 region has the DNA TGTGCCAGCAGTTACTCGTCGGGGGGGCTAATCGAGCAGTACTTC.

The chain couples TRBV20-1 to TRBJ1-1, with D hard to call. Trimming stripped 3 bases from V and 3 bases from J, with 2 bases between. In germline, CDR1 is DFQATT, CDR2 SNEGSKA (reference sequence). This CDR3 is 10 amino acids long. CDR3 DNA: TGCAGTGCTAGGGACACTGAAGCTTTCTTT. Protein sequence: CSARDTEAFF.

The rearrangement uses TRBV9 and TRBJ1-2; D not certain. CDR3 length: 14 amino acids. Germline CDR1 SGDLS, CDR2 YYNGEE. The V and J ends lost 4 bases and 3 bases respectively, with 13 bases between them. The DNA of the CDR3 is TGTGCCAGCAGCCAAACTCGGAGTGACTATGGCTACACCTTC. Its protein is CASSQTRSDYGYTF.

The V and J genes are TRBV9 and TRBJ1-5; no clear D gene. This CDR3 is 15 amino acids long. V shed 0 bases and J shed 0 bases, with 7 bases lying between them. The V gene's germline CDR1 is SGDLS and CDR2 YYNGEE. CDR3 region: CASSVGSNSNQPQHF. CDR3 DNA sequence: TGTGCCAGCAGCGTAGGGTCGAATAGCAATCAGCCCCAGCATTTT.

The V and J genes are TRBV6-5 and TRBJ2-7, with a possible D match to TRBD2 (6 bases). Trimming took off 2 bases at V and 3 bases at J, with 14 bases between the two ends. The CDR3 loop spans 15 amino acids. CDR1 is MNHEY and CDR2 is SVGAGI in the germline V gene. The CDR3 loop is CASSYRAGRNYEQYF. The CDR3 DNA reads as TGTGCCAGCAGTTACAGGGCGGGGAGGAACTACGAGCAGTACTTC.

The rearrangement links TRBV5-1 to TRBJ1-1, with a weak D call TRBD1 (5 bases). Germline CDR1 reads SGHRS; CDR2 reads YFSETQ. There are 16 residues in the CDR3. V shed 4 bases and J shed 3 bases, with 19 bases lying between them. CDR3 nucleotide sequence: TGCGCCAGCAGCCCCGGGGGGAACGGGGGTCACACTGAAGCTTTCTTT. This translates into CASSPGGNGGHTEAFF.